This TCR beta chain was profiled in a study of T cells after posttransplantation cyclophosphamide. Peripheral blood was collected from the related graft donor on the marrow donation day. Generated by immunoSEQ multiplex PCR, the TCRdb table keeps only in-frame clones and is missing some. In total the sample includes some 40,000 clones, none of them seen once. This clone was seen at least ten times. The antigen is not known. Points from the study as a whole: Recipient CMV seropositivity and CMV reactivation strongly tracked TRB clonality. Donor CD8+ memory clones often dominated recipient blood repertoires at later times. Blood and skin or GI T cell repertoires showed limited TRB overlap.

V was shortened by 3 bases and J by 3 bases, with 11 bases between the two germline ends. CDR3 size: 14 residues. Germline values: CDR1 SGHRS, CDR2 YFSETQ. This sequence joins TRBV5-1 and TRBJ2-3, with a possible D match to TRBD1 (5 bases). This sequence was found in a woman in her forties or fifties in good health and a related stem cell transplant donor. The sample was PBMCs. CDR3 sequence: CASSSYRRTDTQYF. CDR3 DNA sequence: TGCGCCAGCAGCTCGTACAGGAGAACAGATACGCAGTATTTT. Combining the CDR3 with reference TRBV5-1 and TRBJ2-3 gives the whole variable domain KAGVTQTPRYLIKTRGQQVTLSCSPISGHRSVSWYQQTPGQGLQFLFEYFSETQRNKGNFPGRFSGRQFSNSRSEMNVSTLELGDSALYLCASSSYRRTDTQYFGPGTRLTVL.